The 8 T cell receptor beta chains presented below share a single source sample, sequenced in a study of cytomegalovirus exposure and HLA in healthy donors. Primers included in the PCR were 60 Vbeta and 13 Jbeta primers. Profiled with immunoSEQ multiplex PCR; TCRdb holds only in-frame clones, not every one. This sample has about 40,000 clones, with 60% to 70% found just once. Sequences were obtained from PBMCs. The receptors stem from a man aged 40-55 years in good health and CMV-seronegative.

CDR3 sequence (DNA): TGTGCCAGCAGTGAAAGGGGACAGTCCTACGAGCAGTACTTC. Its protein is CASSERGQSYEQYF. The J gene is TRBJ2-7, the V gene TRBV6-1; 7 positions match TRBD1. The trim removed 2 bases at V and 1 base at J, leaving 2 bases unmatched. The CDR3 runs to 14 residues. CDR1 is MNHNS, CDR2 SASEGT, per germline.

The chain has TRBV7-2 and TRBJ2-5, with 8 bases that match TRBD1. This CDR3 is built from 16 residues. The J segment lost 5 bases and the V segment lost 1 base, leaving 9 bases of the junction unmatched. Germline V CDR1 and CDR2: SGHTA, FQGNSA. Written as DNA, the CDR3 is TGTGCCAGCAGCTTAGGGGTGACAGGGGTACGGGAGACCCAGTACTTC. Translated: CASSLGVTGVRETQYF.

This rearrangement joins TRBV7-2 to TRBJ2-7, with 7 bases matching TRBD2. Germline assignment: CDR1 SGHTA and CDR2 FQGNSA. The CDR3 spans 14 residues. The junction had 7 bases not matched to a gene; V was cut back by 6 bases and J by 2 bases. CDR3 bases: TGTGCCAGCAGGGGTCTAGCGGCTCCCTACGAGCAGTACTTC. Protein product: CASRGLAAPYEQYF. Combining the CDR3 with reference TRBV7-2 and TRBJ2-7 gives the whole variable domain GAGVSQSPSNKVTEKGKDVELRCDPISGHTALYWYRQSLGQGLEFLIYFQGNSAPDKSGLPSDRFSAERTGGSVSTLTIQRTQQEDSAVYLCASRGLAAPYEQYFGPGTRLTVT.

The V call is TRBV10-1, the J call TRBJ2-7; D gene unclear. The CDR3 loop spans 11 amino acids. Per the germline V gene, CDR1 is WNHNN and CDR2 is SYGVQD (reference sequence). For the CDR3, the DNA is TGCGCCAGCAGTGAGTCGGCACTCACGAGGGTC. Encoded protein: CASSESALTRV.

The J gene is TRBJ1-6, the V gene TRBV2, with 8 positions matching TRBD1. V trimming: 5 bases; J trimming: 5 bases; junction bases outside the gene matches: 5. CDR1 SNHLY and CDR2 FYNNEI come from the germline V gene. The CDR3 length is 15 residues. The CDR3 DNA sequence: TGTGCCAGCAGTATCAGGACAGGGAATAATTCACCCCTCCACTTT. This sequence encodes CASSIRTGNNSPLHF.

The CDR3 spells CASSGRNRDGYTF. The CDR3 nucleotides are TGCGCCAGCAGCGGGAGAAACAGGGATGGCTACACCTTC. J is TRBJ1-2 and V is TRBV5-1; a possible D gene is TRBD1 (6 bases). CDR3 length equals 13 residues. From germline, CDR1 is SGHRS and CDR2 YFSETQ. Trimming removed 4 bases at V and 6 bases at J, with 13 bases between.

As regards this clone: An end of the junction differs from the germline gene, which may be a read error. The chain has TRBV2 and TRBJ1-4, with a tentative D call TRBD1 (6 bases). Germline lookup yields CDR1 SNHLY and CDR2 FYNNEI. The CDR3 sequence is 11 residues long. The CDR3 loop reads CASSDRWGPLF. CDR3 bases: TGTGCCAGCAGTGATAGGTGGGGGCCACTCTTT.

The CDR3 reads CASTLLRTGFETQYF. The CDR3 DNA sequence: TGTGCCAGCACCCTTCTCCGTACAGGGTTCGAGACCCAGTACTTC. The V call is TRBV6-1, the J call TRBJ2-5, with a possible D match to TRBD1 (6 bases). Germline lookup yields CDR1 MNHNS and CDR2 SASEGT. This CDR3 region has 15 residues. V gave up 7 bases and J gave up 5 bases, with 20 bases separating them.